One T cell receptor beta chain is described in this entry. The antigen remains undetermined. This entry is derived from a study of cytomegalovirus exposure and HLA in healthy donors. Trimming at V came to 3 bases and at J to 6 bases, leaving 3 bases not matched to a gene. This CDR3 has 14 residues. Per germline, CDR1 SEHNR and CDR2 FQNEAQ (reference sequence). Study-level findings and limits: DRB1 showed the most TCR associations and HLA-C the fewest in a later analysis, as rates varied by HLA locus. Earlier findings revealed that most TCR beta V segments proved productive either about 87% or about 30% of the time.

Primers: 60 Vbeta forward and 13 Jbeta reverse. Generated by immunoSEQ multiplex PCR, the TCRdb table keeps only in-frame clones and is missing some. The table includes around 150,000 clones, 60% to 75% detected once. Sample: PBMCs. The chain is built from TRBV7-9 and TRBJ2-3, with TRBD2 matching 10 bases. The origin of this receptor is a woman aged 45-60 years in good health and CMV-seropositive. The CDR3 region is CASSFLAGEDTQYF. CDR3 sequence (DNA): TGTGCCAGCAGCTTCCTAGCGGGGGAGGATACGCAGTATTTT.